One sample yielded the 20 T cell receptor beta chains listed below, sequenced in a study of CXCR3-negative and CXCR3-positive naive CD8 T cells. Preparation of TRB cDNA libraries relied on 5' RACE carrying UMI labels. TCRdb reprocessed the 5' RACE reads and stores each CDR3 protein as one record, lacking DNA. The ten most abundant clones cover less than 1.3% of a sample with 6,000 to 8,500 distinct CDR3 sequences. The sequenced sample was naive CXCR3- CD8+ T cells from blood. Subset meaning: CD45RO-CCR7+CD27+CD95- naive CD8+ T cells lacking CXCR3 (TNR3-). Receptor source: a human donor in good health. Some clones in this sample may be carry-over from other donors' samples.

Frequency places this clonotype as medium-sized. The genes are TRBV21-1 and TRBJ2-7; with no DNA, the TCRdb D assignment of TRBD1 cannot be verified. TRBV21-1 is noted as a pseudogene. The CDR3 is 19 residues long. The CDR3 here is CASSTPRGGVVGPSYEQYF.

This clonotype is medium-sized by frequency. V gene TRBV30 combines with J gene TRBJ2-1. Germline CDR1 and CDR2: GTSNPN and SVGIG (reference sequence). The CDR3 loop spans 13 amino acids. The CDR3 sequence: CAWSVTGYNEQFF.

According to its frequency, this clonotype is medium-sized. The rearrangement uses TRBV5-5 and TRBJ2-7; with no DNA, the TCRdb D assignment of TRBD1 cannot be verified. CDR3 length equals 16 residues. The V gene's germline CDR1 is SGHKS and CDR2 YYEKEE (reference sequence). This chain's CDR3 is CASSWGTGEIYYEQYF.

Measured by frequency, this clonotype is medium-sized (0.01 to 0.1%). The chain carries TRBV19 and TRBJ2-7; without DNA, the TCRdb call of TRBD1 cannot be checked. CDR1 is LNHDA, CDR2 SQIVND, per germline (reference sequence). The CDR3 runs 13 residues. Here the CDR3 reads CASSSGGPYEQYF.

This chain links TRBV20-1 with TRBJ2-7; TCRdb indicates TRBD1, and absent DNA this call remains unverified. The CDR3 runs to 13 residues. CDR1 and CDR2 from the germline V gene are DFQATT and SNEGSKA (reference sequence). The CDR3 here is CSARGGSSYEQYF.

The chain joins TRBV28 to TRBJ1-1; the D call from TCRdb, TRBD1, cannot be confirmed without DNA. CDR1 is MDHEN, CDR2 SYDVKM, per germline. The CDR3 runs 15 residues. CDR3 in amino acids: CASRLPGQDITEAFF.

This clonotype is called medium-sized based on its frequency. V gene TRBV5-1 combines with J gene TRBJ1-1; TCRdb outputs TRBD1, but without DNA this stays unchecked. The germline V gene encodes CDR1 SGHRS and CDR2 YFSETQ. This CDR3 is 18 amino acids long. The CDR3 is CASSLNSLTSGLNTEAFF.

This CDR3 is CASSLAHGNYEQYF. V and J are TRBV5-8 and TRBJ2-7. Looked up from germline, CDR1 is SGHTS and CDR2 is YDEGEE. The CDR3 runs 14 residues.

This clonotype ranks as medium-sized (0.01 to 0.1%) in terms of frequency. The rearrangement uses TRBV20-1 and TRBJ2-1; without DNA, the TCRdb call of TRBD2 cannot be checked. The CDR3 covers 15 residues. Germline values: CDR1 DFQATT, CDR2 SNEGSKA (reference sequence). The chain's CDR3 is CSAGPGGRRYNEQFF.

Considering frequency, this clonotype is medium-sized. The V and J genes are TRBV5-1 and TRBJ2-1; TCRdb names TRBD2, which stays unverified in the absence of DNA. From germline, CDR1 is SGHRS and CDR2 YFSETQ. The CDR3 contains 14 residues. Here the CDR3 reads CASSSYSGRSEQFF.

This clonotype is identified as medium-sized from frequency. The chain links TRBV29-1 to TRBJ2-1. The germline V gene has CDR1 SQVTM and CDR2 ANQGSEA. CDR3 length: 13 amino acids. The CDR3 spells CSVDHSSYNEQFF.

CDR3 amino acids: CASSFPISGGKDTQYF. The chain couples TRBV7-2 to TRBJ2-3; TCRdb calls TRBD1, which cannot be checked without DNA. CDR1 is SGHTA, CDR2 FQGNSA, per germline. The CDR3 loop spans 16 amino acids.

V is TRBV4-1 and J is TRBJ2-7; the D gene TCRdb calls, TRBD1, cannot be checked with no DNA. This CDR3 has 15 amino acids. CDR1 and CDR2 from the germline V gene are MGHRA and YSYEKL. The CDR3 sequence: CASSQGDSFNYEQYF.

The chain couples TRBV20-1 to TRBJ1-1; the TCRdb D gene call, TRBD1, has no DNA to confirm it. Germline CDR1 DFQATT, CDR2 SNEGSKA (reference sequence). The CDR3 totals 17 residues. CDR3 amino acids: CSARGDRVRVIDTEAFF.

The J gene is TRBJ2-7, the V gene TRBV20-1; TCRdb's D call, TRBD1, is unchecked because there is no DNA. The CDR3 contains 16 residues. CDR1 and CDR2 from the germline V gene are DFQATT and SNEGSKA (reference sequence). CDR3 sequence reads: CSARPEPGQRLYEQYF.

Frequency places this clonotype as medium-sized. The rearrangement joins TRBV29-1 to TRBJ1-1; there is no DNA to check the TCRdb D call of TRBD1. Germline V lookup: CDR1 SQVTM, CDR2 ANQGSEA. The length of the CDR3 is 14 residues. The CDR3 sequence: CSVRGVEGLIEAFF. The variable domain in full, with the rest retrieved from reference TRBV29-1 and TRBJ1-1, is SAVISQKPSRDICQRGTSLTIQCQVDSQVTMMFWYRQQPGQSLTLIATANQGSEATYESGFVIDKFPISRPNLTFSTLTVSNMSPEDSSIYLCSVRGVEGLIEAFFGQGTRLTVV.

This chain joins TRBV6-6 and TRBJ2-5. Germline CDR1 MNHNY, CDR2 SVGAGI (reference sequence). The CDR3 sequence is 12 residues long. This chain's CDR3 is CASSYSGETQYF.

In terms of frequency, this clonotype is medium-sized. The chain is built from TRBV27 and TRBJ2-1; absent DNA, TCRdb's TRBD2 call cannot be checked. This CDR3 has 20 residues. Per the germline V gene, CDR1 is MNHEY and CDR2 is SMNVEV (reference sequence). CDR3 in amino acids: CASSLTGLLTPSGIRNEQFF.

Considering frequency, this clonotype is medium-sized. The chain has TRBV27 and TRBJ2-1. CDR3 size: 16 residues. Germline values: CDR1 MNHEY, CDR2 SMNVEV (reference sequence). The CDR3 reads CASSLLVSRVDNEQFF.

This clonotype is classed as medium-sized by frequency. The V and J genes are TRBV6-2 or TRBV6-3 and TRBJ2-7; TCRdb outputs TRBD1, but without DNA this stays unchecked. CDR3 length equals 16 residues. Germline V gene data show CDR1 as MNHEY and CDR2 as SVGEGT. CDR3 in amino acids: CASSYTPAGGAGEQYF.